A selection of T cell receptor beta chains follows, all from one sample in a study of neoadjuvant nivolumab and ipilimumab in lung cancer. This table comes from immunoSEQ multiplex PCR, and its TCRdb copy is limited to in-frame clones, with some not included. The profile shows under 50,000 clones, about 89% of them singletons. The sequencing used blood, collected before neoadjuvant nivolumab, alone or with ipilimumab. The receptors here all came from an adult with non-small cell lung cancer. Some clones in this sample may be carry-over from other donors' samples. CDR3s include the opening cysteine and the closing phenylalanine or tryptophan. A D gene is named only where the DNA matches it firmly. The size field is filled for only some rows; it gives once, few, many or a size class.

cdr3_length,v_call,clone_size,d_call,j_call,cdr3_aa,cdr3_nt
15,TRBV7-6,NA,TRBD2,TRBJ2-5,CASSPAPSGMETQYF,TGTGCCAGCAGTCCCGCCCCTAGCGGGATGGAGACCCAGTACTTC
13,TRBV30,NA,NA,TRBJ2-7,CAWSAGSGYEQYF,TGTGCCTGGAGTGCGGGGTCCGGATACGAGCAGTACTTC
14,TRBV27,NA,NA,TRBJ1-1,CASSFSGAGAEAFF,TGTGCCAGCAGTTTCTCAGGGGCAGGGGCTGAAGCTTTCTTT
11,TRBV6-1,NA,NA,TRBJ2-7,CASSDLGEQYF,TGTGCCAGCAGTGATCTAGGCGAGCAGTACTTC
16,TRBV9,NA,TRBD2,TRBJ2-7,CASRGGASGRANEQYF,TGTGCCAGCAGGGGAGGGGCGAGCGGGAGGGCCAACGAGCAGTACTTC
13,TRBV13,NA,TRBD2,TRBJ2-3,CASSLGGTDTQYF,TGTGCCAGCAGCTTGGGGGGGACTGATACGCAGTATTTT
15,TRBV30,NA,TRBD2,TRBJ2-1,CAWGLVAGDSDEQFF,TGTGCCTGGGGACTGGTAGCGGGAGATAGCGATGAGCAGTTCTTC
18,TRBV18,NA,TRBD1,TRBJ2-6,CASSPQGTGSSGANVLTF,TGTGCCAGCTCACCACAAGGGACAGGGAGCTCTGGGGCCAACGTCCTGACTTTC
11,TRBV6-1,NA,NA,TRBJ1-5,CASSDGGPQHF,TGTGCCAGCAGTGATGGTGGGCCCCAGCATTTT
13,TRBV6-5,NA,TRBD1,TRBJ2-3,CASRGQGTDTQYF,TGTGCCAGCAGGGGACAGGGGACAGATACGCAGTATTTT
13,TRBV6-6,NA,NA,TRBJ2-7,CASNREGSYEQYF,TGTGCCAGCAATCGAGAGGGCTCCTACGAGCAGTACTTC
19,TRBV19,NA,TRBD2,TRBJ2-6,CASSTPRTSGISGANVLTF,TGTGCCAGTAGTACTCCTCGGACTAGCGGGATTAGTGGGGCCAACGTCCTGACTTTC
11,TRBV25-1,NA,NA,TRBJ2-7,CASSSAYEQYF,TGTGCCAGCAGTTCGGCCTACGAGCAGTACTTC
15,TRBV4-1,once,NA,TRBJ2-3,CASSQSPGGGDTQYF,TGCGCCAGCAGCCAGAGCCCGGGGGGCGGAGATACGCAGTATTTT
15,TRBV15,NA,NA,TRBJ1-2,CATSTGTFTNYGYTF,TGTGCCACCAGCACAGGGACATTTACTAACTATGGCTACACCTTC
12,TRBV5-1,NA,NA,TRBJ2-1,CASSFAGDEQFF,TGCGCCAGCAGCTTCGCGGGCGATGAGCAGTTCTTC
12,TRBV6-6,NA,NA,TRBJ1-4,CASSSVQGGLFF,TGTGCCAGCAGTTCAGTACAGGGAGGACTGTTTTTT
14,TRBV7-9,NA,NA,TRBJ1-1,CASSLGQQNTEAFF,TGTGCCAGCAGCTTAGGTCAGCAGAACACTGAAGCTTTCTTT
15,TRBV6-6,NA,NA,TRBJ2-7,CASSYGGGREYEQYF,TGTGCCAGCAGTTACGGAGGGGGGCGGGAATACGAGCAGTACTTC
14,TRBV5-1,NA,NA,TRBJ1-2,CASRGQRANYGYTF,TGCGCCAGCCGAGGACAGCGAGCTAACTATGGCTACACCTTC
16,TRBV5-5,NA,TRBD2,TRBJ2-5,CASSLVPTSGKKTQYF,TGTGCCAGCAGTCTTGTCCCTACTAGCGGGAAAAAGACCCAGTACTTC
12,TRBV30,NA,NA,TRBJ1-5,CAWSNRVQPQHF,TGTGCCTGGTCTAACAGGGTTCAGCCCCAGCATTTT
18,TRBV11-1,NA,NA,TRBJ2-2,CASSLARPQEGNTGELFF,TGTGCCAGCAGCTTAGCGCGTCCGCAGGAAGGAAACACCGGGGAGCTGTTTTTT
13,TRBV7-8,NA,NA,TRBJ2-5,CASSSGNSETQYF,TGTGCCAGCAGCTCCGGGAACTCAGAGACCCAGTACTTC
14,TRBV7-2,NA,NA,TRBJ2-7,CASSSTHRPYEQYF,TGTGCCAGCAGCTCCACTCACAGGCCCTACGAGCAGTACTTC
17,TRBV4-1,NA,TRBD2,TRBJ2-3,CASSQDVAGTPTDTQYF,TGCGCCAGCAGCCAAGATGTAGCGGGAACACCCACAGATACGCAGTATTTT
17,TRBV7-4,NA,NA,TRBJ2-7,CASSLASVAEGSDEQYF,TGTGCCAGCAGCTTAGCGTCGGTGGCGGAGGGAAGTGACGAGCAGTACTTC